Listed below are T cell receptor beta chains from one sample, sequenced in a study of cytomegalovirus exposure and HLA in healthy donors. The method was immunoSEQ multiplex PCR; TCRdb's version includes in-frame clones alone and lacks a portion of them. The sample lists 200,000 to 250,000 clones; around four fifths were seen once. The sequenced sample consisted of PBMCs. The receptors were gathered from a woman aged 18-29 years in good health and CMV-seronegative. Each CDR3 is given with its conserved first and last residue. Fields, in order: D gene, V gene, clone size, J gene, CDR3 DNA, CDR3 protein. The D gene is left open where the match is weak. The size field is filled for only some rows; it gives once, few, many or a size class.

TRBD1	TRBV5-1	-	TRBJ2-2	TGCGCCACCACCAGGGGGCAGGACACCGGGGAGCTGTTTTTT	CATTRGQDTGELFF
TRBD1	TRBV4-2	-	TRBJ1-1	TGTGCCAGCAGCCAAGATTGGGGACAGGGGGGGAACACTGAAGCTTTCTTT	CASSQDWGQGGNTEAFF
-	TRBV5-6	-	TRBJ1-2	TGTGCCAGCAGCTGGGGGGTGGGGACCATCTATGGCTACACCTTC	CASSWGVGTIYGYTF
TRBD2	TRBV28	-	TRBJ2-5	TGTGCCAGCACCCATCTTACTAGCGGAGAGACCCAGTACTTC	CASTHLTSGETQYF
-	TRBV5-1	once	TRBJ1-3	TGCGCCAGCAGCTTCGGCGGCTTCTCTGGAAACACCATATATTTT	CASSFGGFSGNTIYF
TRBD1	TRBV18	-	TRBJ2-1	TGTGCCAGCTCGCCGGGACAGGGGGCCTACAATGAGCAGTTCTTC	CASSPGQGAYNEQFF
-	TRBV10-1	-	TRBJ1-2	TGCGCCAGCAGTGCGGACAGAAACTATGGCTACACCTTC	CASSADRNYGYTF
-	TRBV5-1	-	TRBJ2-7	TGCGCCAGCAGCTTGAGGCCCAGCGCCTACGAGCAGTACTTC	CASSLRPSAYEQYF
-	TRBV18	-	TRBJ2-1	TGTGCCAGCTCGAGCCCCGAGCAGCACAATGAGCAGTTCTTC	CASSSPEQHNEQFF
TRBD2	TRBV29-1	-	TRBJ2-7	TGCAGCGTTGAAGAAGGGACGGGAGGTTCCTACGAGCAGTACTTC	CSVEEGTGGSYEQYF
-	TRBV9	-	TRBJ2-7	TGTGCCAGCAGCGTAAAGGAGGTTCCCTACGAGCAGTACTTC	CASSVKEVPYEQYF
-	TRBV27	-	TRBJ2-3	TGTGCCAGCAGTTTATCGGTATGGGGTATGACGGAGGCAGATACGCAGTATTTT	CASSLSVWGMTEADTQYF
TRBD2	TRBV27	-	TRBJ2-3	TGTGCCAGCAGTTTGCTCGGGAGGGCCACAGATACGCAGTATTTT	CASSLLGRATDTQYF
TRBD1	TRBV7-2	-	TRBJ1-6	TGTGCCAGCAGCAGCCACAGGGGTTTGGATTCACCCCTCCACTTT	CASSSHRGLDSPLHF
TRBD1	TRBV5-1	-	TRBJ2-5	TGCGCCAGCAGCTTGGGATCCCCAGGGGGTGAGACCCAGTACTTC	CASSLGSPGGETQYF
-	TRBV6-5	-	TRBJ2-1	TGTGCCAGCACATACAATGAGCAGTTCTTC	CASTYNEQFF
TRBD1	TRBV6-1	few	TRBJ1-1	TGTGCCAGCAGTGAAGCGGCAGGGGGCGCGCGGACTGAAGCTTTCTTT	CASSEAAGGARTEAFF
-	TRBV19	-	TRBJ2-1	TGTGCCAGTAGTCCCTCGAGCGGGCCCTACAATGAGCAGTTCTTC	CASSPSSGPYNEQFF
TRBD2	TRBV4-2	-	TRBJ2-3	TGTGCCAGCAGCGCCCATCCGAGGAGCGGGGCTGGCACAGATACGCAGTATTTT	CASSAHPRSGAGTDTQYF
TRBD1	TRBV29-1	-	TRBJ2-7	TGCAGCGTTGAGGGACAGGGGGCGTCCGAGCAGTACTTC	CSVEGQGASEQYF
TRBD1	TRBV28	few	TRBJ1-2	TGTGCCAGCAGTTTCCGGGACAGGCCAGGATATGGCTACACCTTC	CASSFRDRPGYGYTF
TRBD1	TRBV5-1	-	TRBJ1-2	TGCGCCAGCAGCCTAGGAGGTGTAGGGGGCGTGTATGGCTACACCTTC	CASSLGGVGGVYGYTF
-	TRBV25-1	-	TRBJ2-3	TGTGCCAGCAGTGAATGGGGGATTGGGGATACGCAGTATTTT	CASSEWGIGDTQYF
TRBD1	TRBV11-2	-	TRBJ1-2	TGTGCCAGCAGCTTAATACCAGGGGGTTCGGACTATGGCTACACCTTC	CASSLIPGGSDYGYTF
-	TRBV5-1	-	TRBJ1-4	TGCGCCAGCAGCTTGGATGGCGGGGGGTATGAAAAACTGTTTTTT	CASSLDGGGYEKLFF
TRBD1	TRBV18	-	TRBJ2-5	TGTGCCAGCTCACCACTCGGACAGGGCGGGGAGACCCAGTACTTC	CASSPLGQGGETQYF
TRBD2	TRBV14	-	TRBJ2-5	TGTGCCAGCAGCCGCATGTCTCCGGGACTAGCGGGAGGGTACCAAGAGACCCAGTACTTC	CASSRMSPGLAGGYQETQYF
-	TRBV2	-	TRBJ2-2	TGTGCCAGCAGTGTCACAGGGATGGGCGGGGAGCTGTTTTTT	CASSVTGMGGELFF
-	TRBV5-8	-	TRBJ2-7	TGTGCCTCCGAGGGGACCGGAGGATACGAGCAGTACTTC	CASEGTGGYEQYF
-	TRBV5-8	-	TRBJ2-7	TGTGCCAGCAGCTTTGGGGGGGACAGGCTCTCCTACGAGCAGTACTTC	CASSFGGDRLSYEQYF
-	TRBV28	-	TRBJ1-3	TGTGCCAGCAGGTCTCCCAGGGCCGGGGCAGCTGGAAACACCATATATTTT	CASRSPRAGAAGNTIYF
TRBD1	TRBV2	-	TRBJ1-5	TGTGCCAGCACCTCCGGAGGGACAGGGCTTGCAGGTAATCAGCCCCAGCATTTT	CASTSGGTGLAGNQPQHF